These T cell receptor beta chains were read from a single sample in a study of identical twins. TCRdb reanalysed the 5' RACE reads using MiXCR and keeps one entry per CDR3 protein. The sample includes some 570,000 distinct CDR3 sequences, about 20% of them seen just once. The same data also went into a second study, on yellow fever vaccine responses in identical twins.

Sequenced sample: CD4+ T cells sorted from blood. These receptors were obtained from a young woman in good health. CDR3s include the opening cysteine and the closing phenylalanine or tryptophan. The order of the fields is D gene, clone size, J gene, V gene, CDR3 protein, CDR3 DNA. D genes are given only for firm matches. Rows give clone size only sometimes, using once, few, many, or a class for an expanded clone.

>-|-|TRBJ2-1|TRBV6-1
CASSELTYNEQFF
TGTGCCAGCAGTGAACTCACCTACAATGAGCAGTTCTTC
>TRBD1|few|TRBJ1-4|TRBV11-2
CASSQGANEKLFF
TGTGCCAGCAGTCAGGGGGCTAATGAAAAACTGTTTTTT
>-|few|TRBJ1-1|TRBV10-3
CAISEGIEGEAFF
TGTGCCATCAGTGAGGGAATCGAGGGTGAAGCTTTCTTT
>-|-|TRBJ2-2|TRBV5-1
CASSWGGPGTGELFF
TGCGCCAGCAGCTGGGGTGGCCCAGGGACCGGGGAGCTGTTTTTT
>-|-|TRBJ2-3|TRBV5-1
CASSLGQHTDTQYF
TGCGCCAGCAGCTTAGGACAGCACACAGATACGCAGTATTTT
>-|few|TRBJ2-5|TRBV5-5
CASSVPTGVGETQYF
TGTGCCAGCAGCGTACCCACAGGAGTTGGGGAGACCCAGTACTTC
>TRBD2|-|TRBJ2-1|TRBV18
CASSPPYSGASYNEQFF
TGTGCCAGCTCACCACCGTATAGCGGGGCCTCCTACAATGAGCAGTTCTTC
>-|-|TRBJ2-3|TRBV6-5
CASSYSGQEPADTQYF
TGTGCCAGCAGTTACTCCGGACAAGAACCCGCAGATACGCAGTATTTT
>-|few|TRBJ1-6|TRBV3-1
CASSATQGIGSPLHF
TGTGCCAGCAGCGCCACACAGGGTATAGGATCACCCCTCCACTTT
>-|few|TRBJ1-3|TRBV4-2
CASSQDIGTPGNTIYF
TGTGCCAGCAGCCAAGATATCGGGACGCCTGGAAACACCATATATTTT
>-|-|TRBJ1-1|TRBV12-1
CASSPGGQGAFF
TGCGCCAGCAGTCCGGGAGGTCAGGGAGCTTTCTTT
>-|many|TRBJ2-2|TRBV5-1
CASRGGSTGELFF
TGTGCCAGTAGGGGGGGAAGCACCGGGGAGCTGTTTTTT
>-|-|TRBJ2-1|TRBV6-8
CASSYGDDRIYTEQFF
TGTGCCAGCAGTTACGGGGACGACAGGATCTACACTGAGCAGTTCTTC
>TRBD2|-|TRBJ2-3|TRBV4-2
CASSQDLAGDGYSTDTQYF
TGTGCCAGCAGCCAAGATCTGGCGGGAGACGGATATAGCACAGATACGCAGTATTTT
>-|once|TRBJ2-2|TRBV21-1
CASSNLRRNTGELFF
TGTGCCAGCAGCAACCTGCGCCGGAACACCGGGGAGCTGTTTTTT
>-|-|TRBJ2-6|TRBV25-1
CASSERGTGANVLTF
TGTGCCAGCAGTGAAAGGGGAACTGGGGCCAACGTCCTGACTTTC
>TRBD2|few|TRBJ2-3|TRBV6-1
CASSEAGSGTSPVTDTQYF
TGTGCCAGCAGTGAAGCGGGGAGTGGGACTAGCCCCGTCACAGATACGCAGTATTTT
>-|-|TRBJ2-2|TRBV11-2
CASSRISLGPANTGELFF
TGTGCCAGCAGCCGAATAAGCCTAGGCCCAGCGAACACCGGGGAGCTGTTTTTT
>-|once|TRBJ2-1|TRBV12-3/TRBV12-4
CASSLQVWRGYNEQFF
TGTGCCAGCAGTTTACAAGTTTGGAGGGGTTACAATGAGCAGTTCTTC
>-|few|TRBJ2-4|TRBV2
CASSEVSGENIQYF
TGTGCCAGCAGTGAAGTATCAGGGGAGAACATTCAGTACTTC
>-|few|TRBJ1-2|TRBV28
CASSTPDIYNYGYTF
TGTGCCAGCAGCACACCTGACATCTATAACTATGGCTACACCTTC
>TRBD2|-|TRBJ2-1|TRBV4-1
CASSREAGTSMGNEQFF
TGCGCCAGCAGCCGAGAAGCCGGGACTAGCATGGGCAATGAGCAGTTCTTC
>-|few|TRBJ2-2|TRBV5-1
CASSLGGRSTGELFF
TGCGCCAGCAGCTTAGGGGGGCGAAGCACCGGGGAGCTGTTTTTT
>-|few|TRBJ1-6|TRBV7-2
CASSLEGYSNSPLHF
TGTGCCAGCAGCTTAGAGGGGTATTCGAATTCACCCCTCCACTTT
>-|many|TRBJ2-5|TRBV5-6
CASSKDSRFQETQYF
TGTGCCAGCAGCAAGGACTCGAGGTTCCAAGAGACCCAGTACTTC
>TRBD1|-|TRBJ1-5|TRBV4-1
CASSPTDRGRNQPQHF
TGCGCCAGCAGCCCAACTGACAGGGGTCGCAATCAGCCCCAGCATTTT
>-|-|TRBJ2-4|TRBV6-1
CASSEVENIQYF
TGTGCCAGCAGTGAAGTGGAAAACATTCAGTACTTC
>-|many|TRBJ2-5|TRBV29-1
CSVPLGPQETQYF
TGCAGCGTTCCTCTCGGGCCCCAAGAGACCCAGTACTTC
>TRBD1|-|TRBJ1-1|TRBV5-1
CASSLAGTGRSEAFF
TGCGCCAGCAGCTTGGCCGGGACAGGGCGGAGTGAAGCTTTCTTT
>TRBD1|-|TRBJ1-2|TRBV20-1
CSARPGQGANYGYTF
TGCAGTGCTAGGCCGGGACAGGGGGCGAACTATGGCTACACCTTC
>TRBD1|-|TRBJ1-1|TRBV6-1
CASKGTANTEAFF
TGTGCCAGCAAAGGGACAGCGAACACTGAAGCTTTCTTT
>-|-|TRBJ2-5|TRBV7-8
CASSLVPRGETQYF
TGTGCCAGCAGCTTAGTCCCGAGGGGAGAGACCCAGTACTTC
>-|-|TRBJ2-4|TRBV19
CASTELGAKNIQYF
TGTGCCAGTACTGAGCTAGGAGCCAAAAACATTCAGTACTTC
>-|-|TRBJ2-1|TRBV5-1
CASSLTGGGWDEQFF
TGCGCCAGCAGCTTGACAGGGGGGGGATGGGATGAGCAGTTCTTC
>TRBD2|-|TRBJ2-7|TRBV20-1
CSARVGSGRGEQYF
TGCAGTGCTAGAGTCGGGAGCGGGAGGGGCGAGCAGTACTTC
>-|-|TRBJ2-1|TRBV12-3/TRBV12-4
CASSLSQGSFDEQFF
TGTGCCAGCAGTTTGAGTCAGGGGTCGTTCGATGAGCAGTTCTTC
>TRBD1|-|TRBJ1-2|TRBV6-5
CASSSTGGGYGYTF
TGTGCCAGCAGTTCTACAGGGGGCGGATATGGCTACACCTTC
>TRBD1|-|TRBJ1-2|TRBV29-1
CSVLPGQVNYGYTF
TGCAGCGTTCTACCGGGACAGGTTAACTATGGCTACACCTTC
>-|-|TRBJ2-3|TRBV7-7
CASSPRVTDTQYF
TGTGCCAGCAGCCCGAGAGTCACAGATACGCAGTATTTT
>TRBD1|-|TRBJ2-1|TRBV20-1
CSATGTGVFFEQFF
TGCAGTGCTACCGGGACAGGGGTCTTCTTTGAGCAGTTCTTC
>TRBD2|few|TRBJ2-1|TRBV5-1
CASSSSASGSSTSSYNEQFF
TGCGCCAGCAGCTCCTCTGCTAGCGGGAGTAGCACAAGCTCCTACAATGAGCAGTTCTTC